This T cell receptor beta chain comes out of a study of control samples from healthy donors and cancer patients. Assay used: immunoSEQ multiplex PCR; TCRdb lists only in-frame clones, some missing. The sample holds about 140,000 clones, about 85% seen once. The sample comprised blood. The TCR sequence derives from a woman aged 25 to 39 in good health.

CDR3 residues: CASSISGTSGSYEQYF. The CDR3 DNA reads TGTGCCAGTAGTATTTCCGGGACTAGCGGGAGCTACGAGCAGTACTTC. The V and J genes are TRBV19 and TRBJ2-7, with 14 bases lining up with TRBD2. The CDR3 covers 16 residues. With 3 bases clipped from V and 3 bases from J, the junction kept 4 bases outside the gene matches. Per the germline V gene, CDR1 is LNHDA and CDR2 is SQIVND (reference sequence).